A single T cell receptor beta chain is shown here with its context. This specimen belongs to a study of blood T cells in healthy people across ages. The second PCR ran roughly 6 to 12 cycles with a sample-barcoded 5' primer and J-beta primers. TCRdb fed the 5' RACE reads into MiXCR, producing one record per CDR3 protein. In the table there are 660,000 or so distinct CDR3 sequences, roughly three fifths of which are singletons. The sequencing input was blood. The receptor was isolated from a man aged 55 to 69 in good health.

The CDR3 spells CASRRVAQETQYF. The CDR3 DNA reads TGTGCCAGCAGACGTGTGGCCCAAGAGACCCAGTACTTC. The V gene is TRBV3-1, the J gene TRBJ2-5, with D uncertain. CDR3 length: 13 amino acids. Germline CDR1 LGHDT, CDR2 YNNKEL (reference sequence). Trimming took 6 bases from V and 1 from J, leaving 9 bases between them.